What follows describes a single T cell receptor beta chain. The antigen is not known. One end of the junction does not line up with germline, which may come from a read error. This record belongs to a study of cytomegalovirus exposure and HLA in healthy donors. As for the study in general: Prior work identified around 100 million unique TCR beta sequences in some 180 million T cells. Samples from HLA-typed donors yielded around 79 million unique TCRs in an early data release.

Overall study findings and caveats: Cytomegalovirus-associated status was assigned to 150 to 200 TCR beta chains.

The CDR3 has 12 amino acids. Per the germline V gene, CDR1 is MDHEN and CDR2 is SYDVKM. The primer mix had 60 Vbeta and 13 Jbeta primers. Profiled with immunoSEQ multiplex PCR; TCRdb holds only in-frame clones, not every one. The sample has more than 95,000 clones; about 11% are singletons. The receptor was derived from a woman under 30 in good health and CMV-seropositive. The chain uses TRBV28 and TRBJ1-2; 7 bases fit TRBD1. The sample taken for sequencing was PBMCs. CDR3 DNA: TGTGCCAGCACCGACAGGGCTTTGGGCTGCACCTTC. This codes for CASTDRALGCTF.